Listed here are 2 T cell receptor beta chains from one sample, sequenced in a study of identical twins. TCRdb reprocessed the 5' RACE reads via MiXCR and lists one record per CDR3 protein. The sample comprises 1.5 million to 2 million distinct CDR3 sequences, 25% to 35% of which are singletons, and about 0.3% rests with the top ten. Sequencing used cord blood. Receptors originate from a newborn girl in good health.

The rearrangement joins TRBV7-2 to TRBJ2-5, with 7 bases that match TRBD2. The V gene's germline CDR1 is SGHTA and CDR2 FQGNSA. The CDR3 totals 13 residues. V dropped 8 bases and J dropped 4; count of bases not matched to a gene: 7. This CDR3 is CASGTSARETQYF. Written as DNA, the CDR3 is TGTGCCAGCGGAACTAGCGCAAGAGAGACCCAGTACTTC.

The CDR3 sequence is CASSLGAGLASSSYNEQYF. CDR3 sequence (DNA): TGCGCCAGCAGCTTGGGTGCGGGTCTAGCGTCGAGCTCCTACAATGAGCAGTACTTC. The genes are TRBV5-1 and TRBJ2-1, with D tentatively TRBD2 (6 bases). TRBJ2-7 matches the DNA end more closely, so the J call is doubtful. The CDR3 is 19 residues long. Germline V gene lookup returns CDR1 SGHRS and CDR2 YFSETQ.